This TCR beta chain came from a study of naive and memory T cell subsets. Findings of the study overall: Diversity fell and Gini index rose from naive through CM, EM, EMRA. Clonotypes here are unpaired alpha or beta chain sequences.

Two oligonucleotides, mixed equimolar, formed the beta constant-region primer covering TRBC1 and TRBC2. Using its own MiXCR run on the UMI-ligation and nested PCR reads, TCRdb lists one record per CDR3 protein. The repertoire holds 77,000 or so distinct CDR3 sequences, with 13% as singletons. Note on this clonotype: Its matching antigen is unknown.

Alpha and beta libraries were amplified separately from the second PCR onward. The CDR3 sequence is 16 residues long. Germline trimming cut 5 bases from V and 8 bases from J; bases unmatched to any gene: 12. This TCR was recovered from a human donor in good health. The J gene is TRBJ1-4, the V gene TRBV12-3 or TRBV12-4; 9 bases match TRBD1. The sample was central memory CD4+ T cells from blood. CDR3 sequence: CASSPTPGQGREKLFF. The CDR3 nucleotides are TGTGCCAGCAGTCCTACTCCGGGACAGGGCCGGGAAAAACTGTTTTTT.